The 23 T cell receptor beta chains below were found in one sample sequenced in a study of blood T cell repertoires in COVID-19. Using immunoSEQ multiplex PCR, the repertoire was profiled, and TCRdb retains in-frame clones only, with some absent. The data contain roughly 150,000 clones, roughly 82% of them singletons. The sample taken for sequencing was peripheral blood. The origin of the receptors is a human donor with acute or convalescent COVID-19. The donor label of this sample is uncertain.

The chain couples TRBV4-1 to TRBJ1-5; TRBD1 matches at 7 bases. Germline V gene lookup returns CDR1 MGHRA and CDR2 YSYEKL. The CDR3 is made up of 15 amino acids. Trimming at V came to 3 bases and at J to 3 bases, leaving 5 bases not matched to a gene. The CDR3 sequence: CASSHAGTVNQPQHF. Written as DNA, the CDR3 is TGCGCCAGCAGCCACGCCGGGACAGTCAATCAGCCCCAGCATTTT.

The chain couples TRBV7-7 to TRBJ2-5; TRBD2 is a possible D gene (5 bases). Trimming cost V 4 bases and J 1 base, with 10 bases left between them. CDR1 and CDR2 from the germline V gene are SSHAT and FNYEAQ (reference sequence). The CDR3 contains 14 residues. The CDR3, as DNA: TGTGCCAGCAGCTATTACGGGGTCCAAGAGACCCAGTACTTC. The encoded protein is CASSYYGVQETQYF.

This clone occurred a few times. The chain links TRBV7-2 to TRBJ1-6, with 8 bases fitting TRBD1. J lost 9 bases, V lost 5 bases, and 9 bases had no gene match. Per germline, CDR1 SGHTA and CDR2 FQGNSA. CDR3 length: 15 residues. The CDR3: CASSPDRGRISPLHF. The CDR3 DNA is TGTGCCAGCAGCCCTGACAGGGGAAGGATTTCACCCCTCCACTTT. Variable domain in full (rest from reference TRBV7-2 and TRBJ1-6): GAGVSQSPSNKVTEKGKDVELRCDPISGHTALYWYRQSLGQGLEFLIYFQGNSAPDKSGLPSDRFSAERTGGSVSTLTIQRTQQEDSAVYLCASSPDRGRISPLHFGNGTRLTVT.

V usage is TRBV18 and J usage is TRBJ2-2; TRBD1 might be the D (6 bases). The CDR3 length is 15 residues. Germline V gene data show CDR1 as KGHSH and CDR2 as LQKENI. V was cut by 3 bases and J by 5 bases, with 13 bases left in between. The CDR3 loop reads CASSPRQEVTGELFF. The CDR3 DNA reads as TGTGCCAGCTCACCGCGACAGGAGGTTACCGGGGAGCTGTTTTTT.

CDR3 coding DNA: TGTGCCTGGAGTGGGGTGGGGGAGGTGGAGCAGTACTTC. Translating it yields CAWSGVGEVEQYF. The chain links TRBV30 to TRBJ2-7, with a tentative D call TRBD2 (6 bases). Germline V lookup: CDR1 GTSNPN, CDR2 SVGIG (reference sequence). V dropped 1 base and J dropped 7 bases, with 14 bases sitting between them. The CDR3 runs to 13 residues.

The chain couples TRBV19 to TRBJ2-1; TRBD1 matches 10 bases. Trimming at V came to 1 base and at J to 6 bases, leaving 9 bases not matched to a gene. Germline CDR1 is LNHDA and CDR2 is SQIVND (reference sequence). The CDR3 loop spans 17 amino acids. The CDR3 coding sequence is TGTGCCAGTAGTATAGCCAGGGTCCGGGACAGGGGCAATGAGCAGTTCTTC. Protein product: CASSIARVRDRGNEQFF.

The CDR3 sequence: CASSVGGQGRFSGNTIYF. CDR3 nucleotides: TGTGCCAGCAGCGTAGGAGGCCAGGGCCGGTTCTCTGGAAACACCATATATTTT. The rearrangement uses TRBV9 and TRBJ1-3; possibly TRBD1 for D (5 bases). The germline V and J ends were trimmed by 0 bases and 0 bases, with 16 bases remaining between them. From germline, CDR1 is SGDLS and CDR2 YYNGEE. CDR3 length equals 18 residues.

The rearrangement joins TRBV29-1 to TRBJ1-1; D is perhaps TRBD1 (6 bases). V gave up 7 bases and J gave up 4 bases, with 19 bases separating them. The length of the CDR3 is 14 residues. Germline-derived CDR1 and CDR2 are SQVTM and ANQGSEA. The CDR3 bases are TGCAGCGCTACAGGGAGGGGGGGGACCACTGAAGCTTTCTTT. Its protein product is CSATGRGGTTEAFF.

The chain couples TRBV6-2 or TRBV6-3 to TRBJ2-7; tentatively, D is TRBD2 (6 bases). This CDR3 has 16 residues. Germline loops: CDR1 MNHEY, CDR2 SVGEGT. Between the trimmed V and J ends, which lost 5 bases and 5 bases, there was a span of 22 bases. CDR3 DNA sequence: TGTGCCAGCAGTCGTGTCCCGGGACTCAGGATCAACGAGCAGTACTTC. Its protein is CASSRVPGLRINEQYF.

V gene TRBV6-5 combines with J gene TRBJ1-2, with 10 bases lining up with TRBD1. CDR1 MNHEY and CDR2 SVGAGI come from the germline V gene. The V segment lost 5 bases and the J segment 8 bases; nucleotides outside the gene matches: 8. The CDR3 extends over 14 amino acids. CDR3 region: CASSPLGTGEGYTF. The CDR3 DNA sequence: TGTGCCAGCAGTCCCTTGGGGACAGGGGAAGGCTACACCTTC.

This chain uses TRBV6-5 with TRBJ2-3; the match to TRBD1 covers 10 bases. Germline CDR1 and CDR2: MNHEY and SVGAGI. Trimming cost V 6 bases and J 6 bases; bases outside gene matches: 6. The CDR3 has 14 residues. The CDR3 region is CASSRTGGMDTQYF. The CDR3 nucleotides read TGTGCCAGCAGCCGGACAGGGGGGATGGATACGCAGTATTTT.

In DNA form, the CDR3 reads TGTGCCAGCAGCTTCGGGACAGGGGGCAGGAACACTGAAGCTTTCTTT. Protein sequence: CASSFGTGGRNTEAFF. The chain joins TRBV5-4 to TRBJ1-1, with 12 bases that match TRBD1. The CDR3 runs to 16 residues. CDR1 and CDR2 (germline): SGHNT, YYREEE (reference sequence). Trimming removed 2 bases from V and 1 base from J; junction bases left unmatched: 3.

This rearrangement joins TRBV30 to TRBJ2-6, with D perhaps matching TRBD2 (6 bases). V lost 2 bases and J lost 0, with 11 bases in between. Germline V gene sequence: CDR1 GTSNPN, CDR2 SVGIG (reference sequence). CDR3 size: 16 residues. Here the CDR3 reads CAWSPGTYSGANVLTF. CDR3 DNA sequence: TGTGCCTGGAGTCCCGGGACTTACTCTGGGGCCAACGTCCTGACTTTC.

The chain links TRBV2 to TRBJ2-3, with 10 bases lining up with TRBD1. CDR1 is SNHLY, CDR2 FYNNEI, per germline. This CDR3 spans 15 amino acids. V was pared by 5 bases and J by 1 base, with 3 bases of the junction left unmatched. CDR3 amino acids: CASSSGTGGTDTQYF. For the CDR3, the DNA is TGTGCCAGCAGTTCCGGGACAGGGGGCACAGATACGCAGTATTTT.

The V call is TRBV29-1, the J call TRBJ2-1, with D unresolved. This CDR3 has 10 amino acids. V was clipped by 4 bases and J by 5 bases, with 3 bases between them. CDR1 SQVTM and CDR2 ANQGSEA come from the germline V gene. In nucleotides, the CDR3 is TGCAGCGTTGCCAACAATGAGCAGTTCTTC. Translating it yields CSVANNEQFF.

This chain connects TRBV23-1 to TRBJ2-1; 9 bases line up with TRBD1. TRBV23-1 carries the ORF label, with uncertain function. J was trimmed by 6 bases and V by 0 bases; bases with no gene match: 6. The CDR3 covers 16 residues. DNA of the CDR3: TGCGCCAGCAGTCAATCGGACAGGGGCGGGTGCAATGAGCAGTTCTTC. This codes for CASSQSDRGGCNEQFF.

The chain combines TRBV5-6 with TRBJ1-2, with D perhaps matching TRBD1 (6 bases). The CDR3 has 16 amino acids. The germline V gene encodes CDR1 SGHDT and CDR2 YYEEEE. Trimming took 0 bases from V and 2 from J, leaving 14 bases between them. CDR3 bases: TGTGCCAGCAGCTTGGTCGTTCGGACAGCCAACTATGGCTACACCTTC. Protein product: CASSLVVRTANYGYTF.

Comment on this clone: The junction departs from germline at one end; a sequencing error may be responsible. V is TRBV6-1 and J is TRBJ1-2, with a possible D match to TRBD1 (6 bases). The V gene's germline CDR1 is MNHNS and CDR2 SASEGT. The CDR3 has 18 residues. CDR3 DNA: TGTGCCAGCAGCGAAGTGGGGGCCCCTCTTTTTGATGTCTATGGCTACACCTTC. Protein product: CASSEVGAPLFDVYGYTF.

The chain couples TRBV5-4 to TRBJ2-7, with TRBD1 matching over 8 bases. This CDR3 has 15 residues. Germline V gives CDR1 SGHNT, CDR2 YYREEE (reference sequence). The V segment lost 0 bases and the J segment 5 bases; nucleotides outside the gene matches: 7. The DNA of the CDR3 is TGTGCCAGCAGCTTGGGTGGTCAGGGGGCGGACGAGCAGTACTTC. Its translation: CASSLGGQGADEQYF.

This clone showed up just once. This chain uses TRBV6-4 with TRBJ2-6; D may be TRBD2 (6 bases). The CDR3 extends over 18 amino acids. Germline V gene data show CDR1 as MRHNA and CDR2 as SNTAGT. Trimming left V 4 bases short and J 0 bases short, with 16 bases between. The CDR3 coding sequence is TGTGCCAGCAGTGTCCCGGGGGAACAAAGCTCTGGGGCCAACGTCCTGACTTTC. This sequence encodes CASSVPGEQSSGANVLTF.

The CDR3 DNA follows: TGTGCCAGCTCCCCCAGGGAATCTGGAAACACCATATATTTT. Its translation: CASSPRESGNTIYF. The chain joins TRBV18 to TRBJ1-3, with D possibly being TRBD1 (5 bases). Germline values: CDR1 KGHSH, CDR2 LQKENI. V shed 6 bases and J shed 1 base, with 10 bases lying between them. The CDR3 is 14 amino acids.

The chain employs TRBV2 and TRBJ1-1, with D perhaps TRBD1 (5 bases). The V and J ends lost 2 bases and 2 bases respectively, with 12 bases between them. The germline gives CDR1 SNHLY, CDR2 FYNNEI. The CDR3 sequence is 15 residues long. This CDR3 is CASSELRGSNTEAFF. CDR3 nucleotide sequence: TGTGCCAGCAGTGAATTAAGGGGTTCTAACACTGAAGCTTTCTTT.

CDR3 loop: CASSLVGQGATEAFF. CDR3 sequence (DNA): TGTGCCAGCAGCTTAGTCGGACAGGGGGCAACTGAAGCTTTCTTT. The chain joins TRBV7-2 to TRBJ1-1, with 11 nucleotides matching TRBD1. Trimming removed 1 base from V and 5 bases from J; junction bases left unmatched: 3. Looked up from germline, CDR1 is SGHTA and CDR2 is FQGNSA. This CDR3 contains 15 residues.